The clone carrying this T cell receptor beta chain was recorded once. No antigen is known for it. TCRdb's copy holds only in-frame clones and misses some; the assay was immunoSEQ multiplex PCR. Of a few hundred thousand clones in the sample, 90% were seen once. The sample belongs to a study of cytomegalovirus exposure and HLA in healthy donors. Study-wide points: In vitro checks showed that three CMV-associated chains really do target CMV antigens.

J was trimmed by 5 bases and V by 3 bases; bases with no gene match: 3. CDR3 size: 14 residues. Per the germline V gene, CDR1 is MGHDK and CDR2 is SYGVNS. The receptor was derived from a woman aged 25-40 years in good health and CMV-seronegative. The sequencing input was PBMCs. This chain joins TRBV25-1 and TRBJ1-4, with 7 positions matching TRBD1. CDR3 sequence (DNA): TGTGCCAGCAGTGACCAACAGGGGAATGAAAAACTGTTTTTT. Protein: CASSDQQGNEKLFF.